The clone carrying this T cell receptor (beta chain) was observed a few times. V lost 1 base and J lost 8, with 12 bases in between. Germline values: CDR1 SEHNR, CDR2 FQNEAQ (reference sequence). The CDR3 is made up of 14 amino acids. This sample stems from a study of molecular identifiers for immune sequencing clone quantification. TCRdb processed the PCR reads anew with MiXCR; each CDR3 protein has one entry. The table includes roughly 300,000 distinct CDR3 sequences, roughly 24% detected once. The V and J genes are TRBV7-9 and TRBJ2-1; tentatively, D is TRBD1 (6 bases). The sample comprised naive CD8+ T cells from blood, with Jurkat cell RNA spiked in. Sample subset: FACS-sorted CD8+CD4-CCR7+CD45RA+ naive T cells. The TCR was taken from a human donor in good health. Some libraries in this study had Jurkat cell RNA spiked in. CDR3: CASSLGVRGHEQFF. CDR3 nucleotides: TGTGCCAGCAGCTTAGGAGTCAGGGGACATGAGCAGTTCTTC.